A single sample is the source of the 16 T cell receptor beta chains below, sequenced in a study of T-cell reconstitution after alpha-beta-depleted transplantation in children (dated by TCRdb to about 2016). Libraries were made using PCR. Instrument on record: Illumina HiSeq 2500. TCR library preparation used molecular barcoding, with unique molecular identifiers applied to normalize quantification of the TCRbeta repertoire. Starting from the raw public reads, TCRdb applied fastp trimming at Q25, assembled clones with MiXCR and retained in-frame beta chains. Identical CDR3 proteins give one entry, which carries the most common genes and DNA. This sample gives hundreds of thousands of distinct CDR3 sequences in total; less than 20% of them show up just once. Approximately 4.5% of the sample rests with the top ten. This specimen's treatment or condition label, per the study, means: allogeneic hematopoietic cell transplantation with graft depleted of TCRalphabeta T cells and CD19 B cells.

The sequencing used PBMCs, mostly from graft donor cells, collected 360 days after TCRalphabeta/CD19-depleted stem cell transplant. The receptors were sampled from a male patient younger than 18 who had a stem cell transplant for acute lymphoblastic leukemia, so the T cells may come from the graft donor.

The chain couples TRBV6-2 or TRBV6-3 to TRBJ2-3; maybe TRBD2 (6 bases). Trimming cost V 1 base and J 6 bases, with 23 bases left between them. The CDR3 spans 18 residues. Germline V gene data show CDR1 as MNHEY and CDR2 as SVGEGT. Here the CDR3 reads CASSYWRAEPNPHDTQYF. CDR3 DNA: TGTGCCAGCAGTTACTGGAGGGCTGAACCGAATCCCCACGATACGCAGTATTTT.

Only a few counts were recorded for this clonotype. V gene TRBV20-1 combines with J gene TRBJ2-3; maybe TRBD1 (6 bases). The CDR3 extends over 15 amino acids. V was trimmed by 0 bases and J by 2 bases, leaving 12 bases between them. Germline lookup yields CDR1 DFQATT and CDR2 SNEGSKA (reference sequence). The CDR3: CSARDDYRATDTQYF. In nucleotides, the CDR3 is TGCAGTGCTAGAGATGACTACAGGGCCACAGATACGCAGTATTTT.

Many counts were recorded for this clonotype. The gene calls are TRBV28 and TRBJ2-2; 9 bases map to TRBD1. This CDR3 has 13 amino acids. The germline V gene encodes CDR1 MDHEN and CDR2 SYDVKM. The ends lost 4 bases at V and 7 bases at J; junction bases unmatched: 1. CDR3: CASSWDRVGELFF. The CDR3 nucleotides are TGTGCCAGCAGTTGGGACAGGGTCGGGGAGCTGTTTTTT.

This clonotype was detected only a few times. This chain joins TRBV18 and TRBJ2-7, with TRBD2 matching over 13 bases. The CDR3 contains 15 residues. The germline gives CDR1 KGHSH, CDR2 LQKENI. V lost 2 bases and J lost 5; bases outside the gene matches: 3. The CDR3 loop reads CASSPRTSGSNEQYF. For the CDR3, the DNA is TGTGCCAGCTCACCAAGGACTAGCGGGAGCAACGAGCAGTACTTC.

The chain has TRBV7-6 and TRBJ1-3, with D perhaps matching TRBD1 (5 bases). V gave up 2 bases and J gave up 0 bases, with 14 bases separating them. CDR3 length: 17 amino acids. CDR1 is SGHVS and CDR2 is FNYEAQ in the germline V gene. For the CDR3, the DNA is TGTGCCAGCAGCTTATGGTGGGGACCGACCTCTGGAAACACCATATATTTT. Its protein is CASSLWWGPTSGNTIYF.

In its sample, this clonotype was seen a few times. This chain connects TRBV3-1 to TRBJ1-1; D is possibly TRBD1 (5 bases). Trimming cost V 1 base and J 4 bases, with 10 bases left between them. The CDR3 length is 14 residues. Germline V gene data show CDR1 as LGHDT and CDR2 as YNNKEL (reference sequence). The CDR3 spells CASSQGYGGTEAFF. The CDR3 coding sequence is TGTGCCAGCAGCCAAGGGTACGGGGGCACTGAAGCTTTCTTT.

The CDR3 bases are TGTGCCAGCAGTGCTTTCCGACAGGGGGGGACTGAAGCTTTCTTT. Its protein product is CASSAFRQGGTEAFF. The chain uses TRBV12-3 or TRBV12-4 and TRBJ1-1; 9 bases are a match to TRBD1. The CDR3 totals 15 residues. V lost 5 bases and J lost 5; bases outside the gene matches: 9.

The gene calls are TRBV20-1 and TRBJ2-7; TRBD2 matches at 13 bases. Trimming took 5 bases from V and 7 from J; bases not matched to a gene: 8. Germline assignment: CDR1 DFQATT and CDR2 SNEGSKA (reference sequence). The CDR3 runs 14 residues. CDR3 DNA: TGCAGTGCTCGTGGACTAGCGGGAGCGGGTGAGCAGTACTTC. As protein: CSARGLAGAGEQYF.

This clonotype appeared a few times. The CDR3 DNA follows: TGCGCCAGCAGCTTGGGGGGGCACAGAGACGAGCAGTACTTC. Amino acids: CASSLGGHRDEQYF. The V and J genes are TRBV5-1 and TRBJ2-7, with D tentatively TRBD1 (6 bases). Per the germline V gene, CDR1 is SGHRS and CDR2 is YFSETQ. Trimming shortened V by 0 bases and J by 5 bases, and 12 bases separated the two germline ends. CDR3 length: 14 residues.

This clonotype was found a few times. This chain's CDR3 is CATSDQWGDEQFF. As DNA, the CDR3 is TGTGCCACCAGTGATCAGTGGGGGGATGAGCAGTTCTTC. This chain links TRBV24-1 with TRBJ2-1; D is perhaps TRBD2 (6 bases). Per the germline V gene, CDR1 is KGHDR and CDR2 is SFDVKD. The CDR3 is made up of 13 amino acids. V was pared by 3 bases and J by 8 bases, with 10 bases between.

The chain combines TRBV7-8 with TRBJ2-5; the D gene is possibly TRBD2 (5 bases). This CDR3 is 15 amino acids long. Germline CDR1 SGHVS, CDR2 FQNEAQ. The V and J ends lost 3 bases and 1 base respectively, with 12 bases between them. CDR3 nucleotides: TGTGCCAGCAGCTTCCGGGGAGTACTCCAAGAGACCCAGTACTTC. Protein: CASSFRGVLQETQYF. Looking up the rest from reference TRBV7-8 and TRBJ2-5 gives the full variable domain: GAGVSQSPRYKVAKRGQDVALRCDPISGHVSLFWYQQALGQGPEFLTYFQNEAQLDKSGLPSDRFFAERPEGSVSTLKIQRTQQEDSAVYLCASSFRGVLQETQYFGPGTRLLVL.

This clonotype has ten or more counts. The rearrangement links TRBV11-3 to TRBJ2-1, with 7 positions matching TRBD2. The V gene end was trimmed by 5 bases and the J gene end by 8 bases; junction bases not matched to a gene: 9. The length of the CDR3 is 14 residues. Germline V gives CDR1 SGHNT, CDR2 YENEEA. This CDR3 reads CASSHGGSLDEQFF. The CDR3 DNA reads as TGTGCCAGCAGCCACGGCGGGAGTCTTGATGAGCAGTTCTTC.

V is TRBV12-3 or TRBV12-4 and J is TRBJ2-7, with a tentative D call TRBD2 (5 bases). Trimming cost V 2 bases and J 2 bases, with 10 bases left between them. This CDR3 has 14 residues. The CDR3 loop reads CASSLMDFTYEQYF. In DNA form, the CDR3 reads TGTGCCAGCAGTTTAATGGACTTCACCTACGAGCAGTACTTC.

The chain employs TRBV24-1 and TRBJ2-5; the D gene is possibly TRBD2 (5 bases). The CDR3 loop spans 16 amino acids. Per germline, CDR1 KGHDR and CDR2 SFDVKD. V dropped 5 bases and J dropped 5 bases, with 20 bases sitting between them. CDR3 region: CATSGGEGGTRETQYF. CDR3 nucleotide sequence: TGTGCCACCAGTGGGGGAGAGGGCGGCACCCGGGAGACCCAGTACTTC.

This clonotype was counted a few times. V usage is TRBV5-1 and J usage is TRBJ2-5, with 8 bases identical to TRBD2. V dropped 0 bases and J dropped 0; count of bases not matched to a gene: 13. Germline-derived CDR1 and CDR2 are SGHRS and YFSETQ. CDR3 length equals 19 residues. The CDR3 nucleotides read TGCGCCAGCAGCTTGGTCCCGGGACTAGTCGGGACTGACCAAGAGACCCAGTACTTC. It specifies CASSLVPGLVGTDQETQYF. Based on the CDR3 plus reference TRBV5-1 and TRBJ2-5, the full variable domain is KAGVTQTPRYLIKTRGQQVTLSCSPISGHRSVSWYQQTPGQGLQFLFEYFSETQRNKGNFPGRFSGRQFSNSRSEMNVSTLELGDSALYLCASSLVPGLVGTDQETQYFGPGTRLLVL.

The table lists this clonotype with a few counts. The CDR3 region is CATSRERLGISTDTQYF. The CDR3 DNA sequence: TGTGCCACCAGCAGAGAGAGGCTGGGGATTAGCACAGATACGCAGTATTTT. V usage is TRBV15 and J usage is TRBJ2-3; D uncertain. The CDR3 totals 17 residues. In germline, CDR1 is LNHNV, CDR2 YYDKDF (reference sequence). V lost 0 bases, J lost 0 bases, and 13 bases lay in between.